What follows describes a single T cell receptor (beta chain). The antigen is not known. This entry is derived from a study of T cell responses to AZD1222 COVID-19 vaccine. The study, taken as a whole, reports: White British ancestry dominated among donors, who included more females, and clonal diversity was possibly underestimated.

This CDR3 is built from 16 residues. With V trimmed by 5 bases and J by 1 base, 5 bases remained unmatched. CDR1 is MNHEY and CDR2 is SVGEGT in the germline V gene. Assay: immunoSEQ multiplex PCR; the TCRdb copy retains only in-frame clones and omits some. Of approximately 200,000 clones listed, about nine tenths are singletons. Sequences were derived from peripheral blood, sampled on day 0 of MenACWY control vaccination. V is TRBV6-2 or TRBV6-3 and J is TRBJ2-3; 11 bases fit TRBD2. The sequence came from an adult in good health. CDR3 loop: CASSRLLAGGTDTQYF. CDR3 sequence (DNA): TGTGCCAGCAGTAGACTACTAGCGGGGGGCACAGATACGCAGTATTTT.